The present entry profiles one TCR beta chain with its context. No antigen is known for it. The germline V gene encodes CDR1 SGHDT and CDR2 YYEEEE. V was clipped by 1 base and J by 1 base, with 11 bases between them. This CDR3 contains 15 residues. Each donor supplied roughly 9.2 milliliters of peripheral blood. Samples each had at least 5 micrograms of total RNA extracted. This record comes from a study of blood T cells in healthy people across ages. Study-wide results and limits: It was held that the diversity estimates obtained from one million T cells were underestimates. Older age went with lower TCR beta diversity per million T cells, in a roughly linear way.

A second roughly 6 to 11 cycle PCR used barcoded and J-beta primers. TCRdb ran MiXCR on the 5' RACE reads and lists one entry per CDR3 protein. The sample yields about 780,000 distinct CDR3 sequences, 35% to 50% seen once. V is TRBV5-6 and J is TRBJ2-5; no clear D. Sequences were obtained from blood. This sequence originates from a man at least 80 years old in good health. The CDR3 spells CASSLYGVPQETQYF. The CDR3 DNA is TGTGCCAGCAGCTTGTATGGGGTACCCCAAGAGACCCAGTACTTC. The variable domain in full, with the rest retrieved from reference TRBV5-6 and TRBJ2-5, is DAGVTQSPTHLIKTRGQQVTLRCSPKSGHDTVSWYQQALGQGPQFIFQYYEEEERQRGNFPDRFSGHQFPNYSSELNVNALLLGDSALYLCASSLYGVPQETQYFGPGTRLLVL.